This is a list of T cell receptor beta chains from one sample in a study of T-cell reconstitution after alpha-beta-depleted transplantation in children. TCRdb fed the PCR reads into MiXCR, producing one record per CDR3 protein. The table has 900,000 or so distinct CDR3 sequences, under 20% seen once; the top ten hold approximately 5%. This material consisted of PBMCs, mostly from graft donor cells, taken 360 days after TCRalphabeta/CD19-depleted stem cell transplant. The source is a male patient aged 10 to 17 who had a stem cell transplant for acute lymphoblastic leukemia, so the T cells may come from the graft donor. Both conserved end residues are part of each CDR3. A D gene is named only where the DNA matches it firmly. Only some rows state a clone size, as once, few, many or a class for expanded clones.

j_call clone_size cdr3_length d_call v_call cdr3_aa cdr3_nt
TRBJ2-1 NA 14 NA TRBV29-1 CSGEDSGRAHEQFF TGCAGCGGCGAAGATAGCGGTCGGGCCCATGAGCAGTTCTTC
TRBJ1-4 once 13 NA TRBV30 CAWTRTVGEKLFF TGTGCCTGGACCCGGACAGTCGGTGAAAAACTGTTTTTT
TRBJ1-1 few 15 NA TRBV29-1 CSVLDAMTGNTEAFF TGCAGCGTTCTCGATGCGATGACTGGGAACACTGAAGCTTTCTTT
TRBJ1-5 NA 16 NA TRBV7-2 CASSSFVATANQPQHF TGTGCCAGCAGCTCCTTCGTAGCGACAGCAAATCAGCCCCAGCATTTT
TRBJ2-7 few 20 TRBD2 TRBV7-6 CASSLATRPRTSGDPYEQYF TGTGCCAGCAGCTTAGCAACCCGTCCCCGGACTAGCGGGGACCCCTACGAGCAGTACTTC
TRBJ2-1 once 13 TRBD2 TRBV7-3 CASSPAGSVVKFF TGTGCCAGCAGCCCAGCGGGAAGCGTGGTGAAGTTCTTC
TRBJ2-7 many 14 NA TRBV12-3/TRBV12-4 CASSLLFVSYEQYF TGTGCCAGCAGTTTATTGTTCGTTTCCTACGAGCAGTACTTC
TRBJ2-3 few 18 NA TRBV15 CATIRGFGGALSTDTQYF TGTGCCACCATCAGAGGGTTCGGCGGGGCTTTGAGCACAGATACGCAGTATTTT
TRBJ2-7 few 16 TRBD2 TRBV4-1 CASSQDSGLAGYEQYF TGCGCCAGCAGCCAAGACTCCGGACTAGCCGGCTACGAGCAGTACTTC
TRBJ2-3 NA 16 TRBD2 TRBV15 CATSRDRGSLTDTQYF TGTGCCACCAGCAGAGATCGCGGGAGTCTCACAGATACGCAGTATTTT
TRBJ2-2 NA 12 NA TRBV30 CAALWDTGELFF TGTGCCGCCCTTTGGGACACCGGGGAGCTGTTTTTT
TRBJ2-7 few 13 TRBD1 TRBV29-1 CSVSDWDRGEQYF TGCAGCGTTTCTGATTGGGACAGGGGCGAGCAGTACTTC
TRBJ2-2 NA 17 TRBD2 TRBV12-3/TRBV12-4 CASSLAPTSGITGELFF TGTGCCAGCAGTTTAGCCCCTACTAGCGGGATCACCGGGGAGCTGTTTTTT
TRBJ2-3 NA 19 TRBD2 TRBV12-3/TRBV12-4 CASPYGVLVLAGVWDTQYF TGTGCCAGCCCTTACGGAGTCTTGGTGCTAGCGGGAGTCTGGGATACGCAGTATTTT
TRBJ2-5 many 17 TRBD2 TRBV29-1 CSVRGTSGRKYQETQYF TGCAGCGTGCGGGGGACTAGCGGGAGAAAGTACCAAGAGACCCAGTACTTC
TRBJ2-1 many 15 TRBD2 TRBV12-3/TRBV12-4 CASSLRTSGSDEQFF TGTGCCAGCAGTTTAAGGACTAGCGGGAGTGATGAGCAGTTCTTC
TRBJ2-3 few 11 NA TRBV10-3 CAIAEGDTQYF TGTGCCATAGCGGAGGGAGATACGCAGTATTTT
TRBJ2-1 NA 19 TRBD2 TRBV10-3 CAISDGSGAFGRSYNEQFF TGTGCCATCAGTGATGGTAGCGGGGCCTTTGGGCGTTCCTACAATGAGCAGTTCTTC